Below are 17 T cell receptor beta chains sequenced from a single sample in a study of blood T cell repertoires in COVID-19. Profiled with immunoSEQ multiplex PCR; TCRdb holds only in-frame clones, not every one. The data contain some 150,000 clones, approximately 80% of them singletons. The sequencing sample was made of peripheral blood. The receptors were gathered from a man in his sixties with active or convalescent COVID-19.

The V call is TRBV7-2, the J call TRBJ1-2; D is unresolved. Trimming took 1 base from V and 2 from J, leaving 14 bases between them. CDR1 and CDR2 from the germline V gene are SGHTA and FQGNSA. The CDR3 loop spans 16 amino acids. CDR3 protein: CASSLVMAGVNYGYTF. In DNA, the CDR3 is TGTGCCAGCAGCTTAGTGATGGCAGGCGTCAACTATGGCTACACCTTC.

J is TRBJ1-4 and V is TRBV5-4, with 9 bases identical to TRBD1. The CDR3 has 14 residues. The V gene's germline CDR1 is SGHNT and CDR2 YYREEE (reference sequence). J gave up 8 bases and V 3 bases, and 5 bases lay outside the gene matches. As DNA, the CDR3 is TGTGCCAGCAGCTACGGGACAGGGAACGAAAAACTGTTTTTT. The encoded protein is CASSYGTGNEKLFF.

This clone was observed a handful of times. V usage is TRBV29-1 and J usage is TRBJ1-2; the D gene is possibly TRBD1 (5 bases). Trimming left V 3 bases short and J 4 bases short, with 12 bases between. The CDR3 extends over 13 amino acids. Germline lookup yields CDR1 SQVTM and CDR2 ANQGSEA. CDR3 nucleotides: TGCAGCGTTGAGGAGGGGAAGGCCTATGGCTACACCTTC. This encodes CSVEEGKAYGYTF.

CDR3 protein: CASSQDGTSYYEQYF. The CDR3 region has the DNA TGCGCCAGCAGCCAAGATGGGACTAGTTATTACGAGCAGTACTTC. This rearrangement joins TRBV4-3 to TRBJ2-7; TRBD2 aligns across 8 bases. Germline CDR1 LGHNA, CDR2 YSLEER. The CDR3 runs to 15 residues. V shed 0 bases, J shed 4 bases, and the junction held 5 bases outside the gene matches.

V gene TRBV5-6 combines with J gene TRBJ2-7; the match to TRBD2 covers 15 bases. The germline V gene has CDR1 SGHDT and CDR2 YYEEEE. CDR3 length equals 16 residues. The junction had 8 bases not matched to a gene; V was cut back by 7 bases and J by 3 bases. The CDR3 DNA sequence: TGTGCCAGCGGTGAACCGGGACTAGCGGGAGGCTACGAGCAGTACTTC. Encoded protein: CASGEPGLAGGYEQYF.

This chain links TRBV30 with TRBJ1-6, with 9 bases fitting TRBD1. Unmatched junction bases numbered 3, after V lost 5 bases and J lost 7 bases. The CDR3 covers 13 residues. Per the germline V gene, CDR1 is GTSNPN and CDR2 is SVGIG (reference sequence). The CDR3 sequence is CAWRGQGNSPLHF. CDR3 in DNA: TGTGCCTGGCGCGGACAGGGGAATTCACCCCTCCACTTT.

This chain joins TRBV18 and TRBJ2-1; 11 nucleotides match TRBD2. This CDR3 is 13 amino acids long. The V gene's germline CDR1 is KGHSH and CDR2 LQKENI. After removal of 4 bases from V and 12 bases from J, the junction contained 5 bases not matched to a gene. DNA for the CDR3: TGTGCCAGCTCACAAACTAGCGGGAGATGGCAGTTCTTC. Translated: CASSQTSGRWQFF. Using reference TRBV18 and TRBJ2-1 for the parts outside the CDR3, the full variable domain is NAGVMQNPRHLVRRRGQEARLRCSPMKGHSHVYWYRQLPEEGLKFMVYLQKENIIDESGMPKERFSAEFPKEGPSILRIQQVVRGDSAAYFCASSQTSGRWQFFGPGTRLTVL.

This clone was seen once. The chain joins TRBV28 to TRBJ1-2, with TRBD1 matching 9 bases. In germline, CDR1 is MDHEN, CDR2 SYDVKM. The length of the CDR3 is 14 residues. Unmatched junction bases numbered 5, after V lost 5 bases and J lost 4 bases. The CDR3 DNA follows: TGTGCCAGCAGTCGCGGACAGGGGAGCTATGGCTACACCTTC. Residues: CASSRGQGSYGYTF.

This rearrangement joins TRBV4-1 to TRBJ2-1; 8 bases are shared with TRBD2. With V trimmed by 4 bases and J by 7 bases, 12 bases remained unmatched. Germline lookup yields CDR1 MGHRA and CDR2 YSYEKL. The CDR3 has 16 residues. For the CDR3, the DNA is TGCGCCAGCAGCCTCGGAACGGGAGGGCCGGGAAATGAGCAGTTCTTC. Its protein product is CASSLGTGGPGNEQFF.

CDR3 in amino acids: CASSRQAGELFF. The DNA for the CDR3 is TGTGCCAGCAGTCGACAGGCAGGGGAGCTGTTTTTT. The J gene is TRBJ2-2, the V gene TRBV6-5, with D perhaps matching TRBD1 (6 bases). Trimming took 5 bases from V and 8 from J, leaving 9 bases between them. From germline, CDR1 is MNHEY and CDR2 SVGAGI. The CDR3 extends over 12 amino acids.

V is TRBV4-1 and J is TRBJ2-7; D unclear. The CDR3 contains 14 residues. Germline V gives CDR1 MGHRA, CDR2 YSYEKL. V shed 3 bases and J shed 1 base, with 10 bases lying between them. DNA of the CDR3: TGCGCCAGCAGCCACCCCGGTATGTCCTACGAGCAGTACTTC. This codes for CASSHPGMSYEQYF.

This clone was seen more than once but under ten times. The chain carries TRBV11-3 and TRBJ2-1; 12 bases fit TRBD2. There are 13 residues in the CDR3. Looked up from germline, CDR1 is SGHNT and CDR2 is YENEEA. Losses at the gene ends were 2 bases for V and 11 bases for J; bases not matched to a gene: 1. The CDR3 spells CASSLLAGGQQFF. For the CDR3, the DNA is TGTGCCAGCAGCTTACTAGCGGGAGGGCAGCAGTTCTTC.

The genes are TRBV13 and TRBJ2-7, with 8 bases lining up with TRBD1. The CDR3 is 17 residues long. V shed 5 bases and J 3 bases; nucleotides not matched to a gene: 15. Germline values: CDR1 PRHDT, CDR2 FYEKMQ (reference sequence). CDR3 nucleotides: TGTGCCAGCAGCCCATTCTCGACAGGGGTCACCGACTACGAGCAGTACTTC. Its translation: CASSPFSTGVTDYEQYF. The complete variable domain, with remaining parts taken from reference TRBV13 and TRBJ2-7, reads AAGVIQSPRHLIKEKRETATLKCYPIPRHDTVYWYQQGPGQDPQFLISFYEKMQSDKGSIPDRFSAQQFSDYHSELNMSSLELGDSALYFCASSPFSTGVTDYEQYFGPGTRLTVT.

The V and J genes are TRBV19 and TRBJ1-2; D uncertain. Germline loops: CDR1 LNHDA, CDR2 SQIVND (reference sequence). The CDR3 loop spans 16 amino acids. Trimming took off 5 bases at V and 4 bases at J, with 20 bases between the two ends. The CDR3 nucleotides are TGTGCCAGTAGTTCCATAGACACCGCTTCAGTCTATGGCTACACCTTC. This encodes CASSSIDTASVYGYTF.

The V gene is TRBV29-1, the J gene TRBJ1-2; D remains unclear. Trimming stripped 2 bases from V and 11 bases from J, with 6 bases between. This CDR3 region has 9 residues. Germline CDR1 reads SQVTM; CDR2 reads ANQGSEA. The CDR3 DNA is TGCAGCGTTGAATCCCATTACACCTTC. Amino acid sequence: CSVESHYTF.

The rearrangement joins TRBV18 to TRBJ1-1; maybe TRBD1 (6 bases). Per germline, CDR1 KGHSH and CDR2 LQKENI. V gave up 5 bases and J gave up 4 bases, with 14 bases separating them. The CDR3 is made up of 14 amino acids. This CDR3 is CASSKGLGGTEAFF. The CDR3, as DNA: TGTGCCAGCTCAAAAGGCCTAGGGGGCACTGAAGCTTTCTTT.

This clone was found once. The chain couples TRBV9 to TRBJ2-1; D possibly corresponds to TRBD1 (6 bases). The CDR3 totals 14 residues. Germline V gene sequence: CDR1 SGDLS, CDR2 YYNGEE. The V gene lost 3 bases and the J gene lost 8 bases, with 15 bases spanning the gap. CDR3 protein: CASSAAWGLDEQFF. The CDR3 DNA sequence: TGTGCCAGCAGCGCCGCTTGGGGGCTCGATGAGCAGTTCTTC. The full variable domain, in which reference TRBV9 and TRBJ2-1 provide the parts outside the CDR3, is DSGVTQTPKHLITATGQRVTLRCSPRSGDLSVYWYQQSLDQGLQFLIQYYNGEERAKGNILERFSAQQFPDLHSELNLSSLELGDSALYFCASSAAWGLDEQFFGPGTRLTVL.